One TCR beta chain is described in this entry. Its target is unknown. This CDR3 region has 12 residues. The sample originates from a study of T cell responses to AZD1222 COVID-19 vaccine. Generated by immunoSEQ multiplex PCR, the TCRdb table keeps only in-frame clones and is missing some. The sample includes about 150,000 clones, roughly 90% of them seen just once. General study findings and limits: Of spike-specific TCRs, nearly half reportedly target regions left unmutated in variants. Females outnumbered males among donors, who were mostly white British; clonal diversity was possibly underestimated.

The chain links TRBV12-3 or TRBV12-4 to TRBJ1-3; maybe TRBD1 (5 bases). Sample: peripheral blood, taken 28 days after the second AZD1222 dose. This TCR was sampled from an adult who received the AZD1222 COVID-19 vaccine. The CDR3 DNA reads TGTGCAGCCCGGACAATGGGAAACACCATATATTTT. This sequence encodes CAARTMGNTIYF.